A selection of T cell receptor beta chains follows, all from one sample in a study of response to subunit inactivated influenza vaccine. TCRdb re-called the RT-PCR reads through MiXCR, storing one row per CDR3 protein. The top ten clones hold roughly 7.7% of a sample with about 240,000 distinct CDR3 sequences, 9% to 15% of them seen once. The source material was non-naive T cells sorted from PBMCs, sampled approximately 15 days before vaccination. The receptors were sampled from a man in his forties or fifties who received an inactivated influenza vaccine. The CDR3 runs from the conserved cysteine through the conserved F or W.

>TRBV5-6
CASSKNGGRLEETQYF
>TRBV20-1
CSAKTGGEAASPLHF
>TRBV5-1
CASSLGGMYNEQFF
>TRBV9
CASSAIGDRVYNEQFF
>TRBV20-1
CSARDRGSYNSPLHF
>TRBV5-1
CASSLWAGGSYNEQFF
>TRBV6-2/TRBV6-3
CASSQLAATTYNEQFF
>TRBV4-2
CASSLGSLCALFTGELYF
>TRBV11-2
CASSLAPGTEAFF
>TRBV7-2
CASSSQKGGGGNSPLHF
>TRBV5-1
CASSPRSGPGNTIYF
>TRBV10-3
CAIRARVTSGTTDTQYF
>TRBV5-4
CASSEMGGNEQYF
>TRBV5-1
CASSHSIGAAGELFF
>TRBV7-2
CASSLARSTGRETQYF
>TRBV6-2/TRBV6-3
CASSYSSRGGPDEQYF
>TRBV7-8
CASSYGKDTQYF
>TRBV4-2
CASSQDLRSSYEQYF
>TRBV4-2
CASSQDANSPDTQYF
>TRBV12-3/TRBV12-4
CASSLDVLNGYTF
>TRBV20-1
CSAIGQGTYEQYF
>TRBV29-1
CSVDGLALYNEQFF
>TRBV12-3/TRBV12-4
CASSLGKNYGYTF
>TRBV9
CASSVGLAGVNEQFF
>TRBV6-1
CASNLVTGGPQETQYF
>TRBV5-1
CASSLAALGETQYF
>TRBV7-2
CASSLGSLNYGYTF
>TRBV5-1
CASSLAVAGGPNTQYF
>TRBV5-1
CASSPSGQGGGELFF
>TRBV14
CASSQQVADTQYF
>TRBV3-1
CASSQLDFVGSQLFF
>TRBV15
CATSREGGTSGRAEQYF
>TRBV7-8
CASSSSRDTVYGYTF
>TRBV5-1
CASSSNPGNNYEQYF
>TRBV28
CASSLHRLAYEQYF
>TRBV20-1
CSARLRRTGVGELFF
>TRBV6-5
CASSRRSGEQYF
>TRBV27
CASTLSGGAGELFF
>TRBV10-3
CAISESARAGHTEAFF
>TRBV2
CASSGGGPDTQYF
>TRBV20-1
CSATPGPYEQFF
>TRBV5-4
CASSLASGGWTYEQYF
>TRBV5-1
CASSAGTGVTGELFF
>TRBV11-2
CASSFGALVETQYF
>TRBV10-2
CASSDDLGNTEAFF
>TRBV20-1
CSARVGGKTDTQYF
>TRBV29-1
CSVGHGLGTDTQYF
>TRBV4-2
CASSQEGRPSYNEQFF
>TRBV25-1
CASRETGRDTEAFF
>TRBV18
CASSPGSGANVLTF
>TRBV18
CASSLVNYEQYF
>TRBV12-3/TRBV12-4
CASSSQIGRQGRFEKLFF
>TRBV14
CASSRGGAGRYTQYF
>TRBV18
CASSLGTSGQETQYF
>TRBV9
CASSVDGSNQPQHF
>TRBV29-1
CSADRVETQYF
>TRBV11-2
CASSLDLRGLQFF
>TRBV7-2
CASSLVGQSHEKLFF
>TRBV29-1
CSVATGSNQPQHF
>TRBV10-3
CATGTAIYQPQHF